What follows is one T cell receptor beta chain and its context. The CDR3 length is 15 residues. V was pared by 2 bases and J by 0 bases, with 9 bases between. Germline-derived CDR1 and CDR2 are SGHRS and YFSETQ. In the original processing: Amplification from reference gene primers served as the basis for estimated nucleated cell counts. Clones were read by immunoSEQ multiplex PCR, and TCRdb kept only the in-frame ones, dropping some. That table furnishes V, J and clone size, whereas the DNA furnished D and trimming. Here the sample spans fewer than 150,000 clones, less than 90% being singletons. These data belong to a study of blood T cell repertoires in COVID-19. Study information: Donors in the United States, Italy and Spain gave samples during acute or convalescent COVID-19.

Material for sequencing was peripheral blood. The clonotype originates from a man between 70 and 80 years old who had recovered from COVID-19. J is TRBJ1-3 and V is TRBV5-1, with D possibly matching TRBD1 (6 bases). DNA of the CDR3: TGCGCCAGCAGCTTAGGGGGAAACTCTGGAAACACCATATATTTT. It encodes CASSLGGNSGNTIYF.